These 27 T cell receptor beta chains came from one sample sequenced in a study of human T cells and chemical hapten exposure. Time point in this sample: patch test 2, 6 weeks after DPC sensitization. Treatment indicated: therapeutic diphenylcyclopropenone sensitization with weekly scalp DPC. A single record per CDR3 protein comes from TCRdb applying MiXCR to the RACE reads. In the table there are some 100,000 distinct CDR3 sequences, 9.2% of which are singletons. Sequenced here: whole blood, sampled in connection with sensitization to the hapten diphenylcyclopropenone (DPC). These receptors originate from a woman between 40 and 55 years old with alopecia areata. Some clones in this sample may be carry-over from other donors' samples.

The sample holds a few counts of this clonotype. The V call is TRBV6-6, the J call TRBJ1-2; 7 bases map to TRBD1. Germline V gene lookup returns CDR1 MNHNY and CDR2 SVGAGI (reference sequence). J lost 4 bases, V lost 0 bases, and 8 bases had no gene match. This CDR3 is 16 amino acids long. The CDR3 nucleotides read TGTGCCAGCAGTTACTCTCTCAATACAGGGGCCTATGGCTACACCTTC. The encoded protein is CASSYSLNTGAYGYTF.

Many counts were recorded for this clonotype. CDR3 bases: TGTGCCAGCAGCAAAACGCAGGGAGGCTATGGCTACACCTTC. It translates to CASSKTQGGYGYTF. This chain uses TRBV7-2 with TRBJ1-2; a possible D gene is TRBD1 (5 bases). Germline V gene lookup returns CDR1 SGHTA and CDR2 FQGNSA. V lost 5 bases to trimming and J lost 4 bases, with 14 bases between them. The CDR3 sequence is 14 residues long.

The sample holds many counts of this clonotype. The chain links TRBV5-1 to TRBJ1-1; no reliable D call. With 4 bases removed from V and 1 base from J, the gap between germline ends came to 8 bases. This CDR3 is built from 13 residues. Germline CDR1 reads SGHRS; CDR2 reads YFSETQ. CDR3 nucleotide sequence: TGCGCCAGCAGCCCTCTCCCGAACACTGAAGCTTTCTTT. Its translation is CASSPLPNTEAFF.

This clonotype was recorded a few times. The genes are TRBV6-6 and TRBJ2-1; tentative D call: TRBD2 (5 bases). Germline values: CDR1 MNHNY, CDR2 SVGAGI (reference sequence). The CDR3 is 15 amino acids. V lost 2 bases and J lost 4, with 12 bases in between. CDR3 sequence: CASSYEGAIYNEQFF. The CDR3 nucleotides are TGTGCCAGCAGTTACGAGGGTGCTATATACAATGAGCAGTTCTTC.

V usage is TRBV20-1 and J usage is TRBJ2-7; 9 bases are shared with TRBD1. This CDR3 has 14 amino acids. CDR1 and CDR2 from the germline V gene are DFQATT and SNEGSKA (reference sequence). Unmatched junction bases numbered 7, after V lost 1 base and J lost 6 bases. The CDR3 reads CSARGADRGFEQYF. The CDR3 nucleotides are TGCAGTGCTAGAGGGGCGGACAGGGGTTTCGAGCAGTACTTC.

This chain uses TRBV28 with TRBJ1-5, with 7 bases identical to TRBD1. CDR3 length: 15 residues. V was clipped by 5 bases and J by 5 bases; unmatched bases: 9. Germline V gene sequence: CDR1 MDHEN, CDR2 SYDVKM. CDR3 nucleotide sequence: TGTGCCAGCAGTACCCCCGGAGGGGGCGATCAGCCCCAGCATTTT. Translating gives CASSTPGGGDQPQHF.

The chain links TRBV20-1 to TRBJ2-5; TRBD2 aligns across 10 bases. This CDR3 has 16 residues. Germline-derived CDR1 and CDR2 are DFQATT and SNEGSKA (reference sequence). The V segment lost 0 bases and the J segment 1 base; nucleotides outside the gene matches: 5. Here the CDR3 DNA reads TGCAGTGCTAGAGAACCTAGCGGGGGATTCCAAGAGACCCAGTACTTC. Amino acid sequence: CSAREPSGGFQETQYF.

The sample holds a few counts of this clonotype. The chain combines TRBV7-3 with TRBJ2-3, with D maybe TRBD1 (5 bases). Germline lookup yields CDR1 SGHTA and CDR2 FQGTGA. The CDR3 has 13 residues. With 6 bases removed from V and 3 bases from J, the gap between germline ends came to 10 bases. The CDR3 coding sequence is TGTGCCAGCAGGCAGGGCTCGACAGATACGCAGTATTTT. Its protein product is CASRQGSTDTQYF.

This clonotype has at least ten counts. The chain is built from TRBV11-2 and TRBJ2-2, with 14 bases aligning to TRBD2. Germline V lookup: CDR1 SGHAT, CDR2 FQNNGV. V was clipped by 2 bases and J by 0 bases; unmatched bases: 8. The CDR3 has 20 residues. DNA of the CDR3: TGTGCCAGCAGCTTAAGGGGACTAGCGGGGGTACCGTCGAACACCGGGGAGCTGTTTTTT. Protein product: CASSLRGLAGVPSNTGELFF.

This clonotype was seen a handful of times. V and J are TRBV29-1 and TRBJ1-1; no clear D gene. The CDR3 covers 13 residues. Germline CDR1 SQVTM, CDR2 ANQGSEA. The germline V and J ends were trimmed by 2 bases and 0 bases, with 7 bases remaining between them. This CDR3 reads CSVEIGMNTEAFF. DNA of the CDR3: TGCAGCGTTGAAATAGGGATGAACACTGAAGCTTTCTTT.

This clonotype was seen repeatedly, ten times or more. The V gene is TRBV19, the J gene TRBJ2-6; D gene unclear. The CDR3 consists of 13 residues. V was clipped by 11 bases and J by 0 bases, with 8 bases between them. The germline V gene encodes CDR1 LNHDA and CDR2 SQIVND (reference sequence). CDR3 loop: CAGRHSGANVLTF. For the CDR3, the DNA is TGTGCCGGACGGCACTCTGGGGCCAACGTCCTGACTTTC.

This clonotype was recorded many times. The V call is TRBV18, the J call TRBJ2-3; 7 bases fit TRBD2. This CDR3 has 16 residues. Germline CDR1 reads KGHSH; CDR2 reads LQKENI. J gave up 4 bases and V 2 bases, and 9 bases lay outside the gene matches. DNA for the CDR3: TGTGCCAGCTCACCATCGGGAGGCGCTTACTCAGATACGCAGTATTTT. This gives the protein CASSPSGGAYSDTQYF.

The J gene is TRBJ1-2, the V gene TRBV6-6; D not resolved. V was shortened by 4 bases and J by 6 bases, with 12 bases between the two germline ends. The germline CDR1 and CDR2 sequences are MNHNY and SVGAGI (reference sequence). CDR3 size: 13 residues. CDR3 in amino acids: CASSWAQGDGYTF. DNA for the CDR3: TGTGCCAGCAGTTGGGCCCAAGGCGATGGCTACACCTTC.

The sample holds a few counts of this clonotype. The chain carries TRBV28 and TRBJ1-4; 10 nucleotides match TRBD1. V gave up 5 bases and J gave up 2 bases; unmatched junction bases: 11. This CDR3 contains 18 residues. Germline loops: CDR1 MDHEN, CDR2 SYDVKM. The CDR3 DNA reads TGTGCCAGCAGTGGCCGGGACAGGGGAAGTTCGACTAATGAAAAACTGTTTTTT. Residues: CASSGRDRGSSTNEKLFF.

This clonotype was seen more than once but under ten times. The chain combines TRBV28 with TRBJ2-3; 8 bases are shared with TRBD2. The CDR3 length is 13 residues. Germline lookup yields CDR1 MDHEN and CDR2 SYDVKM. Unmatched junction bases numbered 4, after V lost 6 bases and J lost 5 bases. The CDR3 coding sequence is TGTGCCAGCAGAGGAGCGGGGGTAGATACGCAGTATTTT. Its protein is CASRGAGVDTQYF.

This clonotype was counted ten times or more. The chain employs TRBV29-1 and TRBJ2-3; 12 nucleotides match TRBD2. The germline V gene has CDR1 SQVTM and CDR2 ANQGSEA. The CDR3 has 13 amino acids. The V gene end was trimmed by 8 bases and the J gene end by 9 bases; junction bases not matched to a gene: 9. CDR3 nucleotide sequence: TGCAGCCTCGATCTAGCGGGGGGGCCCACGCAGTATTTT. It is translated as CSLDLAGGPTQYF.

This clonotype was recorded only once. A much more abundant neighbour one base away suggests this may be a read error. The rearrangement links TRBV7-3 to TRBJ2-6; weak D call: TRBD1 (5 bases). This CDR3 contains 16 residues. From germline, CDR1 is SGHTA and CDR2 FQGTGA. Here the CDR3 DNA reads TGTGCCAGCAGCCGTCGACAGCTCTCTGGGGCCAACGTCCTGTCTTTC. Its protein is CASSRRQLSGANVLSF.

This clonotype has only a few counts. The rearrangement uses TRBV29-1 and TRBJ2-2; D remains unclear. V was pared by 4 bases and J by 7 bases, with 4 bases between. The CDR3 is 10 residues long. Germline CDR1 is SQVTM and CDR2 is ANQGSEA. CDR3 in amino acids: CSVVGGELFF. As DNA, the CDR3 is TGCAGCGTTGTTGGCGGGGAGCTGTTTTTT.

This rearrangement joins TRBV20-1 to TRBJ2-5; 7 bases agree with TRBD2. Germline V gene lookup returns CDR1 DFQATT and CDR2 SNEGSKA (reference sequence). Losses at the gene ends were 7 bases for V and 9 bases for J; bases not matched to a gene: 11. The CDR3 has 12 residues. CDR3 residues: CSGMGLTRAQYF. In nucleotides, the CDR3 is TGCAGTGGAATGGGACTAACTAGGGCCCAGTACTTC.

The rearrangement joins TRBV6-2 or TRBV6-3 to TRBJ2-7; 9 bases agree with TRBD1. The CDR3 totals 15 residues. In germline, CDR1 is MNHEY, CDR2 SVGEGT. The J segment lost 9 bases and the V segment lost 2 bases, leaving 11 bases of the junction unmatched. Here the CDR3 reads CASSYLPGQGMWQYF. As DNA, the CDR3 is TGTGCCAGCAGTTACCTTCCGGGACAGGGAATGTGGCAGTACTTC.

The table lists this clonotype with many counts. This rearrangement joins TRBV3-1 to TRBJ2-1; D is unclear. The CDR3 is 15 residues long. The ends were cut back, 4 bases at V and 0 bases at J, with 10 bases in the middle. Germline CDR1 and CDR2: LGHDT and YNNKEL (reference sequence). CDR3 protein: CASSPTSDSYNEQFF. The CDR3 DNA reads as TGTGCCAGCAGCCCCACTTCGGACTCCTACAATGAGCAGTTCTTC.

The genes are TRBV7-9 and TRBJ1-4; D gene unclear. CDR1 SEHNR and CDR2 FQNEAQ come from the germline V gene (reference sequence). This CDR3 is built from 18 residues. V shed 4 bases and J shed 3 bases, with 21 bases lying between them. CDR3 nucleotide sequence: TGTGCCAGCAGCTCCTATTTATATACCGTGATGCCTAATGAAAAACTGTTTTTT. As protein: CASSSYLYTVMPNEKLFF.

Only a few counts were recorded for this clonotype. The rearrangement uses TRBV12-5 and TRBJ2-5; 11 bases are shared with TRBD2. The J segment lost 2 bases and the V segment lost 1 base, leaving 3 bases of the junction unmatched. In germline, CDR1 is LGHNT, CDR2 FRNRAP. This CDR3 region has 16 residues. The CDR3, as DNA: TGTGCTAGTGGTTTGGGACTAGCGGGACTACAAGAGACCCAGTACTTC. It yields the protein CASGLGLAGLQETQYF.

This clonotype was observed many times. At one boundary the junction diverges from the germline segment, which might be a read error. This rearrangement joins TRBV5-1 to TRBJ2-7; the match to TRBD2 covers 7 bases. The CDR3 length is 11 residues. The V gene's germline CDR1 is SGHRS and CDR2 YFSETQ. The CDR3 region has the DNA TGCGCCAGCAGCGGGGACTACGGGCAGTACTTC. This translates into CASSGDYGQYF.

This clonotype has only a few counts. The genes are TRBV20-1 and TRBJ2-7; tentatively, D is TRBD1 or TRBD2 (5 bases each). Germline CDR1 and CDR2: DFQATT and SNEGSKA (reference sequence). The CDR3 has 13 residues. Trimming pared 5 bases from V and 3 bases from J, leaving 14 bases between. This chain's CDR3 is CSASGTADYEQYF. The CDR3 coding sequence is TGCAGTGCTTCCGGGACGGCTGACTACGAGCAGTACTTC.

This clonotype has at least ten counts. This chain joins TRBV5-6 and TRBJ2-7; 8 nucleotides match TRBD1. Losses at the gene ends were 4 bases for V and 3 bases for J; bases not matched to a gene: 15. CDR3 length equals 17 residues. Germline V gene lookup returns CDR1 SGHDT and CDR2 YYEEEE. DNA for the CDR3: TGTGCCAGCAGCGTCTGGACAGGGAGGTTTTCCATCTACGAGCAGTACTTC. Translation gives CASSVWTGRFSIYEQYF.

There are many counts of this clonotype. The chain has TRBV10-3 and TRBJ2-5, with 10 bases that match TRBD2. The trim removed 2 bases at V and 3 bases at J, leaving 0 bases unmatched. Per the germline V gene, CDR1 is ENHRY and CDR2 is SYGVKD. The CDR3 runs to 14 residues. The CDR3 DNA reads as TGTGCCATCAGTGAGGGACTAGCGGAAGAGACCCAGTACTTC. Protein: CAISEGLAEETQYF.